Each of the 16 T cell receptor beta chains below was sequenced from the same sample in a study of CXCR3-negative and CXCR3-positive naive CD8 T cells. Their recognized antigens are unknown. Study results and caveats: The TRB CDR3s that CXCR3-positive naive cells carried were more hydrophobic than those of CXCR3-negative naive cells.

Through 5' RACE with UMI labels, the TRB cDNA libraries were prepared. TCRdb re-called the 5' RACE reads; every CDR3 protein appears as one record, without DNA. The clone table shows some 120,000 distinct CDR3 sequences, with the ten largest holding 0.5% to 0.75%. The sequencing input was naive CXCR3+ CD8+ T cells from blood. Stated subset: CD45RO-CCR7+CD27+CD95- naive CD8+ T cells expressing CXCR3 (TNR3+). Every receptor here comes from a human donor in good health. Some clones in this sample may be carry-over from other donors' samples.

The rearrangement joins TRBV29-1 to TRBJ2-1; TCRdb gives TRBD2 as the D gene, but with no DNA this cannot be confirmed. Germline-derived CDR1 and CDR2 are SQVTM and ANQGSEA. The CDR3 has 13 amino acids. This chain's CDR3 is CSVGLADYNEQFF.

The CDR3 spells CASSQWGEDEKLFF. The chain joins TRBV14 to TRBJ1-4; the TRBD1 assignment by TCRdb is unverifiable without DNA. There are 14 residues in the CDR3. The germline V gene has CDR1 SGHDN and CDR2 FVKESK.

This sequence joins TRBV6-5 and TRBJ2-1; the TCRdb call, TRBD1, lacks DNA for checking. CDR1 MNHEY and CDR2 SVGAGI come from the germline V gene. CDR3 length: 15 amino acids. This CDR3 reads CASSYPMSGVNEQFF.

CDR3 sequence: CSVETANYGYTF. The rearrangement uses TRBV29-1 and TRBJ1-2. The CDR3 is 12 amino acids. Germline CDR1 is SQVTM and CDR2 is ANQGSEA.

The chain employs TRBV2 and TRBJ2-1. In germline, CDR1 is SNHLY, CDR2 FYNNEI. The CDR3 loop spans 11 amino acids. CDR3 in amino acids: CASSGPNEQFF.

The V call is TRBV6-1, the J call TRBJ2-5; TCRdb's D gene call, TRBD1, goes unchecked for lack of DNA. The CDR3 runs to 14 residues. Germline loops: CDR1 MNHNS, CDR2 SASEGT. CDR3 residues: CASSDGRGVETQYF.

The chain joins TRBV14 to TRBJ2-2. Looked up from germline, CDR1 is SGHDN and CDR2 is FVKESK. CDR3 length equals 15 residues. CDR3 protein: CASSQVTGNTGELFF.

This chain uses TRBV29-1 with TRBJ2-2; the TRBD1 assignment by TCRdb is unverifiable without DNA. Germline V CDR1 and CDR2: SQVTM, ANQGSEA. This CDR3 region has 17 residues. CDR3 loop: CSVEDTATGRRTGELFF.

The V and J genes are TRBV30 and TRBJ2-5. CDR1 is GTSNPN and CDR2 is SVGIG in the germline V gene (reference sequence). The CDR3 contains 13 residues. This CDR3 is CAWSAGVQETQYF.

The chain is built from TRBV7-9 and TRBJ1-2; the D gene TCRdb calls, TRBD1, cannot be checked with no DNA. The CDR3 has 13 residues. Looked up from germline, CDR1 is SEHNR and CDR2 is FQNEAQ (reference sequence). The CDR3 loop reads CASGTGTDYGYTF.

The CDR3 is CASSLGLAVDETQYF. V and J are TRBV7-6 and TRBJ2-5; the TRBD2 assignment by TCRdb is unverifiable without DNA. The germline V gene encodes CDR1 SGHVS and CDR2 FNYEAQ. The CDR3 contains 15 residues.

The rearrangement joins TRBV28 to TRBJ2-7; without DNA, the TCRdb call of TRBD1 cannot be checked. The CDR3 sequence is 15 residues long. The germline CDR1 and CDR2 sequences are MDHEN and SYDVKM. The CDR3 loop is CASSQWDPLTYEQYF.

The chain couples TRBV6-2 or TRBV6-3 to TRBJ1-4; absent DNA, TCRdb's TRBD1 call cannot be checked. The germline CDR1 and CDR2 sequences are MNHEY and SVGEGT. The CDR3 runs to 16 residues. This CDR3 reads CASSLDTYATNEKLFF.

The chain carries TRBV5-1 and TRBJ2-2; absent DNA, TCRdb's TRBD2 call cannot be checked. This CDR3 has 15 residues. The germline V gene has CDR1 SGHRS and CDR2 YFSETQ. CDR3 amino acids: CASSLVRVDTGELFF.

The chain employs TRBV7-9 and TRBJ2-7; TCRdb gives TRBD1 as the D gene, but with no DNA this cannot be confirmed. This CDR3 spans 15 amino acids. The germline gives CDR1 SEHNR, CDR2 FQNEAQ (reference sequence). The CDR3: CASSPQTGLLSEQYF.

The chain couples TRBV19 to TRBJ2-2; lacking DNA, the TRBD1 call made by TCRdb goes unchecked. The CDR3 is 15 amino acids. Germline assignment: CDR1 LNHDA and CDR2 SQIVND (reference sequence). The chain's CDR3 is CACMTGGPETGELFF.